The 30 T cell receptor beta chains presented below share a single source sample, sequenced in a study of radiation and T cells in renal cell carcinoma. This sample's time point: baseline pretreatment blood. Treatment meaning: 15 Gy SBRT to primary tumor, nephrectomy 4 weeks later. TCRdb's table, derived via immunoSEQ multiplex PCR, lists solely in-frame clones and lacks some. The table lists about 61,000 clones, roughly 79% of them singletons. Sequencing used blood, obtained from a patient whose treatment included radiotherapy and nephrectomy. Receptors were obtained from a man in his 60s with renal cell carcinoma.

This chain uses TRBV18 with TRBJ1-4; D remains ambiguous. The CDR3 spans 13 residues. Germline assignment: CDR1 KGHSH and CDR2 LQKENI. V lost 8 bases and J lost 5, with 12 bases in between. CDR3 loop: CASHRAENEKLFF. The CDR3 DNA is TGTGCCAGCCACCGGGCAGAGAATGAAAAACTGTTTTTT.

The gene calls are TRBV7-8 and TRBJ2-7; 8 nucleotides align to TRBD1. The CDR3 contains 15 residues. The germline gives CDR1 SGHVS, CDR2 FQNEAQ. V was pared by 4 bases and J by 3 bases, with 8 bases of the junction left unmatched. The CDR3 DNA is TGTGCCAGCAGCTGGCGGACAGGGACGAACTACGAGCAGTACGTC. Its protein product is CASSWRTGTNYEQYV.

J is TRBJ2-3 and V is TRBV5-1, with TRBD2 as a possible D gene (6 bases). V was cut by 0 bases and J by 3 bases, with 8 bases left in between. The germline CDR1 and CDR2 sequences are SGHRS and YFSETQ. The CDR3 loop spans 14 amino acids. CDR3 sequence (DNA): TGCGCCAGCAGCTTGGGTAGCGGAACAGATACGCAGTATTTT. Protein product: CASSLGSGTDTQYF.

V gene TRBV10-2 combines with J gene TRBJ2-3, with TRBD1 identical over 7 bases. The V gene's germline CDR1 is WSHSY and CDR2 SAAADI. Trimming at V came to 6 bases and at J to 2 bases, leaving 11 bases not matched to a gene. CDR3 size: 16 residues. Written as DNA, the CDR3 is TGCGCCAGCAGCCCTTACGACAGGGCACCCACAGATACGCAGTATTTT. It codes for CASSPYDRAPTDTQYF.

This clone has a handful of counts. This chain connects TRBV11-2 to TRBJ1-3; D is uncertain. This CDR3 region has 16 residues. Germline-derived CDR1 and CDR2 are SGHAT and FQNNGV. V was clipped by 4 bases and J by 1 base, with 14 bases between them. The CDR3 DNA reads as TGTGCCAGCAGCTCCCTAAGATCCCAATCTGGAAACACCATATATTTT. Protein product: CASSSLRSQSGNTIYF. Supplemented by reference TRBV11-2 and TRBJ1-3, the full variable domain reads EAGVAQSPRYKIIEKRQSVAFWCNPISGHATLYWYQQILGQGPKLLIQFQNNGVVDDSQLPKDRFSAERLKGVDSTLKIQPAKLEDSAVYLCASSSLRSQSGNTIYFGEGSWLTVV.

The chain has TRBV10-3 and TRBJ2-3, with 10 bases matching TRBD2. The CDR3 consists of 17 residues. Germline CDR1 reads ENHRY; CDR2 reads SYGVKD. V lost 0 bases to trimming and J lost 2 bases; unmatched junction nucleotides: 5. The chain's CDR3 is CAISESQLAGDTDTQYF. The DNA of the CDR3 is TGTGCCATCAGTGAGTCTCAGCTAGCGGGGGACACAGATACGCAGTATTTT.

In its sample, this clone was seen a few times. The V and J genes are TRBV5-1 and TRBJ2-3, with D possibly being TRBD1 (5 bases). In germline, CDR1 is SGHRS, CDR2 YFSETQ. This CDR3 has 14 residues. Trimming took off 4 bases at V and 1 base at J, with 10 bases between the two ends. The CDR3 region has the DNA TGCGCCAGCAGCCCAGGGCCAGGCACAGATACGCAGTATTTT. Translated: CASSPGPGTDTQYF.

Note on this clone: Sequence at one end of the junction differs from germline and may be a read error. V and J are TRBV30 and TRBJ1-1, with D unresolved. CDR3 size: 12 residues. In germline, CDR1 is GTSNPN, CDR2 SVGIG (reference sequence). The CDR3 DNA reads as TGTGCCTGGAGTTCAATGAAAACTGAAGCTTTCTTT. This sequence encodes CAWSSMKTEAFF.

The chain is built from TRBV6-5 and TRBJ1-4; D may be TRBD1 (6 bases). V lost 8 bases and J 6 bases, leaving 10 bases between the germline ends. The CDR3 contains 12 residues. Germline loops: CDR1 MNHEY, CDR2 SVGAGI. The CDR3 nucleotides read TGTGCCAGCCGGAACAGGGATGAAAAACTGTTTTTT. This sequence encodes CASRNRDEKLFF.

This clone was counted once. This rearrangement joins TRBV9 to TRBJ2-7; 7 bases line up with TRBD2. Germline CDR1 SGDLS, CDR2 YYNGEE. With V trimmed by 2 bases and J by 5 bases, 7 bases remained unmatched. The CDR3 extends over 14 amino acids. As DNA, the CDR3 is TGTGCCAGCAGCGTGGTACTAGCGACCGACGAGCAGTACTTC. Translated: CASSVVLATDEQYF. Using reference TRBV9 and TRBJ2-7 for the parts outside the CDR3, the full variable domain is DSGVTQTPKHLITATGQRVTLRCSPRSGDLSVYWYQQSLDQGLQFLIQYYNGEERAKGNILERFSAQQFPDLHSELNLSSLELGDSALYFCASSVVLATDEQYFGPGTRLTVT.

In its sample, this clone was seen a few times. V gene TRBV5-6 combines with J gene TRBJ2-4; D is possibly TRBD2 (6 bases). This CDR3 region has 15 residues. Germline V lookup: CDR1 SGHDT, CDR2 YYEEEE. The V end was cut by 0 bases, the J end by 7 bases, with 14 bases between. CDR3 bases: TGTGCCAGCAGCTTGGACCCGGGAGAGGGGAACATTCAGTACTTC. Amino acid sequence: CASSLDPGEGNIQYF.

CDR3 region: CASSEGQTGKAFF. The CDR3 DNA reads as TGTGCCAGCAGTGAAGGCCAAACTGGGAAAGCTTTCTTT. J is TRBJ1-1 and V is TRBV25-1; D is undetermined. V lost 2 bases to trimming and J lost 9 bases, with 13 bases between them. The CDR3 runs to 13 residues. Germline-derived CDR1 and CDR2 are MGHDK and SYGVNS.

CDR3 loop: CASSPTTSAGANVLTF. The CDR3 DNA sequence: TGTGCCAGCTCACCTACCACGTCGGCTGGGGCCAACGTCCTGACTTTC. This chain connects TRBV18 to TRBJ2-6; D unclear. With 3 bases removed from V and 2 bases from J, the gap between germline ends came to 11 bases. CDR1 is KGHSH and CDR2 is LQKENI in the germline V gene. The CDR3 is 16 residues long.

J is TRBJ2-2 and V is TRBV6-1; TRBD2 matches at 9 bases. CDR1 MNHNS and CDR2 SASEGT come from the germline V gene. The junction had 3 bases not matched to a gene; V was cut back by 2 bases and J by 2 bases. This CDR3 is built from 16 residues. In nucleotides, the CDR3 is TGTGCCAGCAGTGAAATGACTAGCGGTAACACCGGGGAGCTGTTTTTT. This gives the protein CASSEMTSGNTGELFF.

The CDR3 bases are TGTGCCAGCAGCCAACTGGGCTACGAGCAGTACTTC. It is translated as CASSQLGYEQYF. V gene TRBV7-2 combines with J gene TRBJ2-7; no firm D call. V gave up 5 bases and J gave up 3 bases, with 8 bases separating them. The CDR3 length is 12 residues. Germline values: CDR1 SGHTA, CDR2 FQGNSA.

With regard to this clone: Other DNA sequences within the sample encode an identical CDR3. The chain recombines TRBV7-6 with TRBJ2-1; TRBD1 aligns across 10 bases. The CDR3 is 13 residues long. V was clipped by 5 bases and J by 6 bases; unmatched bases: 1. Germline V gene lookup returns CDR1 SGHVS and CDR2 FNYEAQ. CDR3 in amino acids: CASSRDRGNEQFF. The CDR3, as DNA: TGTGCCAGCAGCCGGGACAGGGGCAATGAGCAGTTCTTC. The full variable domain, completed using reference TRBV7-6 and TRBJ2-1, is GAGVSQSPRYKVTKRGQDVALRCDPISGHVSLYWYRQALGQGPEFLTYFNYEAQQDKSGLPNDRFSAERPEGSISTLTIQRTEQRDSAMYRCASSRDRGNEQFFGPGTRLTVL.

The DNA for the CDR3 is TGTGCCATCAGTCCTGGGACTAGAAGAGAGACCCAGTACTTC. This codes for CAISPGTRRETQYF. The chain carries TRBV10-3 and TRBJ2-5, with 8 bases aligning to TRBD2. The junction had 6 bases not matched to a gene; V was cut back by 5 bases and J by 4 bases. The CDR3 is 14 residues long. Germline lookup yields CDR1 ENHRY and CDR2 SYGVKD.

The rearrangement uses TRBV29-1 and TRBJ2-1; 12 nucleotides align to TRBD2. CDR1 and CDR2 from the germline V gene are SQVTM and ANQGSEA. The CDR3 length is 14 residues. The V gene end was trimmed by 7 bases and the J gene end by 8 bases; junction bases not matched to a gene: 9. CDR3 amino acids: CSAMTSGGGDEQFF. The CDR3 DNA follows: TGCAGCGCTATGACTAGCGGGGGAGGCGATGAGCAGTTCTTC.

The chain carries TRBV6-1 and TRBJ1-5; D is unresolved. In germline, CDR1 is MNHNS, CDR2 SASEGT. The CDR3 is made up of 13 amino acids. The V end lost 6 bases, the J end lost 6 bases, and 12 bases lay between the germline ends. Here the CDR3 DNA reads TGTGCCAGCAGGGCTACCACCGGTCAGCCCCAGCATTTT. Encoded protein: CASRATTGQPQHF.

The chain links TRBV2 to TRBJ1-4; D is unresolved. V was pared by 3 bases and J by 3 bases, with 5 bases between. CDR3 length: 13 amino acids. Germline V gene sequence: CDR1 SNHLY, CDR2 FYNNEI. CDR3 in amino acids: CASSDVANEKLFF. The CDR3 nucleotides read TGTGCCAGCAGTGACGTGGCTAATGAAAAACTGTTTTTT.

The chain combines TRBV6-5 with TRBJ2-5; 9 nucleotides match TRBD2. The CDR3 consists of 15 residues. Per germline, CDR1 MNHEY and CDR2 SVGAGI. With V trimmed by 4 bases and J by 1 base, 4 bases remained unmatched. CDR3 DNA: TGTGCCAGCAGTTTCTTAGCGGGGGCCCAAGAGACCCAGTACTTC. This translates into CASSFLAGAQETQYF.

This clone was detected only once. The chain has TRBV14 and TRBJ1-6, with D unclear. CDR1 is SGHDN and CDR2 is FVKESK in the germline V gene. The CDR3 has 16 amino acids. V was pared by 1 base and J by 6 bases, with 13 bases between. CDR3 nucleotide sequence: TGTGCCAGCAGCCAAGGGAGACGACGGCGTAATTCACCCCTCCACTTT. Protein product: CASSQGRRRRNSPLHF.

The sample holds a few counts of this clone. The V and J genes are TRBV7-2 and TRBJ1-6; D remains unclear. The germline CDR1 and CDR2 sequences are SGHTA and FQGNSA. Trimming took 5 bases from V and 9 from J, leaving 8 bases between them. The CDR3 spans 12 residues. The CDR3, as DNA: TGTGCCAGCAGCCATACTGGTTCACCCCTCCACTTT. Amino acids: CASSHTGSPLHF.

The chain employs TRBV13 and TRBJ2-2, with 9 bases fitting TRBD1. The CDR3 runs to 16 residues. The V gene's germline CDR1 is PRHDT and CDR2 FYEKMQ (reference sequence). V lost 0 bases, J lost 3 bases, and 2 bases stayed unmatched. CDR3 bases: TGTGCCAGCAGCTTAGGTGGGACAGGGTACACCGGGGAGCTGTTTTTT. This gives the protein CASSLGGTGYTGELFF.

This clone ranks as medium-sized. The chain is built from TRBV9 and TRBJ2-3, with no clear D. V was shortened by 4 bases and J by 9 bases, with 12 bases between the two germline ends. Germline values: CDR1 SGDLS, CDR2 YYNGEE. This CDR3 has 12 residues. The CDR3: CASSPVAETQYF. For the CDR3, the DNA is TGTGCCAGCAGCCCGGTGGCGGAAACGCAGTATTTT.

The chain recombines TRBV5-1 with TRBJ2-5; 8 nucleotides agree with TRBD1. Unmatched junction bases numbered 8, after V lost 0 bases and J lost 7 bases. This CDR3 is built from 15 residues. Germline V gives CDR1 SGHRS, CDR2 YFSETQ. DNA of the CDR3: TGCGCCAGCAGCTTGGGTCAGGGGGCTCCCGGGACCCAGTACTTC. Protein sequence: CASSLGQGAPGTQYF.

The chain couples TRBV7-8 to TRBJ2-3; no clear D. From germline, CDR1 is SGHVS and CDR2 FQNEAQ. The CDR3 runs to 12 residues. Trimming left V 10 bases short and J 5 bases short, with 13 bases between. The CDR3 protein is CATGFLGDTQYF. As DNA, the CDR3 is TGTGCCACCGGTTTTCTCGGAGATACGCAGTATTTT.

The V and J genes are TRBV5-1 and TRBJ2-2, with D possibly being TRBD2 (6 bases). Per the germline V gene, CDR1 is SGHRS and CDR2 is YFSETQ. With 1 base removed from V and 10 bases from J, the gap between germline ends came to 17 bases. This CDR3 contains 15 residues. CDR3 sequence (DNA): TGCGCCAGCAGCTTGCGGGACTCCAAAGGCAAGGAGCTGTTTTTT. Translated: CASSLRDSKGKELFF. The variable domain in full, completed from reference TRBV5-1 and TRBJ2-2, reads KAGVTQTPRYLIKTRGQQVTLSCSPISGHRSVSWYQQTPGQGLQFLFEYFSETQRNKGNFPGRFSGRQFSNSRSEMNVSTLELGDSALYLCASSLRDSKGKELFFGEGSRLTVL.

The rearrangement uses TRBV6-1 and TRBJ2-2; D is perhaps TRBD2 (5 bases). This CDR3 has 13 residues. V shed 5 bases and J shed 7 bases, with 11 bases lying between them. The V gene's germline CDR1 is MNHNS and CDR2 SASEGT. The chain's CDR3 is CASSTLGVGELFF. The CDR3 DNA reads TGTGCCAGCAGTACCTTGGGAGTCGGGGAGCTGTTTTTT.

This clone has only a few counts. This chain connects TRBV6-6 to TRBJ1-2; weak D call: TRBD1 (5 bases). This CDR3 is built from 12 residues. Germline V gene data show CDR1 as MNHNY and CDR2 as SVGAGI (reference sequence). Trimming took 7 bases from V and 8 from J, leaving 14 bases between them. The CDR3 protein is CASIDSQGGYTF. DNA for the CDR3: TGTGCCAGCATCGACAGCCAAGGGGGCTACACCTTC.